The rows below give T cell receptor beta chains drawn from one sample of a study of blood T cell repertoires in COVID-19. Clones were read by immunoSEQ multiplex PCR, and TCRdb kept only the in-frame ones, dropping some. The sample has approximately 100,000 clones, roughly 80% seen once. The sample comprised peripheral blood. The receptors shown here come from a woman aged 80 or over with active or convalescent COVID-19. CDR3s leave out the opening cysteine and the closing phenylalanine or tryptophan.

TRBV2	TRBJ2-2	ASSPTRLAANTGELF
TRBV15	TRBJ1-1	ATSEKMNTEAF
TRBV19	TRBJ1-3	ASISPGNTIY
TRBV29-1	TRBJ2-7	SVGTGDGEQY
TRBV19	TRBJ1-3	ASSTSDRVGSTIY
TRBV6-5	TRBJ1-3	ASSAGQRVGNTIY
TRBV6-5	TRBJ2-3	ASSRWALGTDTQY
TRBV5-4	TRBJ2-7	ASSIDRVHSYEQY
TRBV15	TRBJ2-3	ATGGELTDTQY
TRBV11-2	TRBJ2-1	ATSPGVSYNEQF
TRBV6-2/TRBV6-3	TRBJ2-7	ASSYLTTVTATRTYEQY
TRBV13	TRBJ1-2	ASSLVGAYGYT
TRBV5-4	TRBJ1-2	ASSSDQGNYGYT
TRBV9	TRBJ1-2	ASSVDLTNYGYT
TRBV4-2	TRBJ2-5	ASSQGQTSVQETQY
TRBV7-9	TRBJ2-7	ASSYGPYEQY
TRBV7-2	TRBJ2-5	ASSLKMFREGETQY
TRBV10-3	TRBJ1-1	ATQGGDTEAF
TRBV7-2	TRBJ2-2	ASSLSGGNTGELF
TRBV7-2	TRBJ1-6	ASSPGLHNSPLH
TRBV5-1	TRBJ2-1	ASSPGLAGGLLGQF
TRBV10-1	TRBJ1-5	ASSPVAGLGQPQH
TRBV19	TRBJ1-3	ASSPRTGAGNTIY
TRBV5-6	TRBJ2-5	ASSLSTRWTGSQETQY
TRBV4-2	TRBJ1-2	ASSPNTGQANYGYT
TRBV23-1	TRBJ1-4	ASSQQGWEKLF
TRBV7-8	TRBJ2-7	ASSLQDLGGGYEQY
TRBV24-1	TRBJ2-5	ATPGAEETQY
TRBV13	TRBJ1-1	ASSLGLSRWSTGEITEAF
TRBV3-1/TRBV3-2	TRBJ2-2	ASSQGSGGLFSGELF
TRBV7-9	TRBJ1-3	ASSRNTRTISGNTIY
TRBV12-3/TRBV12-4	TRBJ2-1	ASSPLNRGSQF
TRBV5-8	TRBJ1-6	ASSLGGSSYNSPLH
TRBV3-1/TRBV3-2	TRBJ2-1	ASSQISGGRSYNEQF
TRBV7-2	TRBJ2-3	ASSSLAGGLVTDTQY
TRBV6-1	TRBJ1-5	ASSEARGGPEAQH
TRBV25-1	TRBJ2-3	ASSVRTSGTRTDTQY